This is a list of T cell receptor beta chains from one sample in a study of shared clonotypes between healthy human individuals. Sequenced by immunoSEQ multiplex PCR; TCRdb stores in-frame clones only, minus some. Of around 1.9 million clones in the sample, under 95% were seen once. Specimen: naive CD8+ T cells from PBMCs. These receptors all come from a man aged 18 to 29 in good health. Some clones in this sample may be carry-over from other donors' samples. The conserved cysteine and the conserved F or W are not part of the CDR3 here. The size entry is marked missing in some rows and otherwise reads once, few, many or a size class.

CDR3: ASSQDRSSYEQY; V: TRBV4-1; J: TRBJ2-7; length: 12; size: .
CDR3: ASSIGSQPQH; V: TRBV19; J: TRBJ1-5; length: 10; size: .
CDR3: ASELRDSRREQY; V: TRBV28; J: TRBJ2-7; length: 12; size: .
CDR3: ASSFWTYEQY; V: TRBV28; J: TRBJ2-7; length: 10; size: .
CDR3: ASSLVPLASGTADTQY; V: TRBV5-1; J: TRBJ2-3; length: 16; size: once
CDR3: ASSLIRGLNQPQH; V: TRBV7-2; J: TRBJ1-5; length: 13; size: .
CDR3: SVGGARGSGNTIY; V: TRBV29-1; J: TRBJ1-3; length: 13; size: .
CDR3: ATSSGGQQNEKLF; V: TRBV15; J: TRBJ1-4; length: 13; size: .
CDR3: ASSEAGGRGIYGYT; V: TRBV6-1; J: TRBJ1-2; length: 14; size: .
CDR3: ASSPRGPGYTEAF; V: TRBV5-4; J: TRBJ1-1; length: 13; size: .
CDR3: ASWRQADYNSPLH; V: TRBV5-4; J: TRBJ1-6; length: 13; size: .
CDR3: ASRRTAGRVWEETQY; V: TRBV12-2; J: TRBJ2-5; length: 15; size: .
CDR3: ASPTGQQVPGMNTEAF; V: TRBV18; J: TRBJ1-1; length: 16; size: .
CDR3: ASSFRRLAGVVGELF; V: TRBV27; J: TRBJ2-2; length: 15; size: .
CDR3: ASSWLSYQGAETGELF; V: TRBV28; J: TRBJ2-2; length: 16; size: .
CDR3: ASSLRGTNQPQH; V: TRBV27; J: TRBJ1-5; length: 12; size: .
CDR3: ASNQDRDYNEQF; V: TRBV28; J: TRBJ2-1; length: 12; size: .
CDR3: ASSLFGSRAEAF; V: TRBV13; J: TRBJ1-1; length: 12; size: .
CDR3: ASSQSEAITEAF; V: TRBV5-6; J: TRBJ1-1; length: 12; size: .
CDR3: ASTPGTGNSYEQY; V: TRBV23-1; J: TRBJ2-7; length: 13; size: .
CDR3: ASSYGGGLYEQF; V: TRBV27; J: TRBJ2-1; length: 12; size: .
CDR3: ASSWELGAGEQY; V: TRBV5-5; J: TRBJ2-7; length: 12; size: .
CDR3: ASSLVGTNTEAF; V: TRBV7-9; J: TRBJ1-1; length: 12; size: once
CDR3: ASSVDSTDTQY; V: TRBV5-6; J: TRBJ2-3; length: 11; size: .
CDR3: ASSYRVRFGENIQY; V: TRBV27; J: TRBJ2-4; length: 14; size: .
CDR3: ASSLARALEQY; V: TRBV7-2; J: TRBJ2-7; length: 11; size: .
CDR3: ASRTKAF; V: TRBV6-5; J: TRBJ1-1; length: 7; size: .